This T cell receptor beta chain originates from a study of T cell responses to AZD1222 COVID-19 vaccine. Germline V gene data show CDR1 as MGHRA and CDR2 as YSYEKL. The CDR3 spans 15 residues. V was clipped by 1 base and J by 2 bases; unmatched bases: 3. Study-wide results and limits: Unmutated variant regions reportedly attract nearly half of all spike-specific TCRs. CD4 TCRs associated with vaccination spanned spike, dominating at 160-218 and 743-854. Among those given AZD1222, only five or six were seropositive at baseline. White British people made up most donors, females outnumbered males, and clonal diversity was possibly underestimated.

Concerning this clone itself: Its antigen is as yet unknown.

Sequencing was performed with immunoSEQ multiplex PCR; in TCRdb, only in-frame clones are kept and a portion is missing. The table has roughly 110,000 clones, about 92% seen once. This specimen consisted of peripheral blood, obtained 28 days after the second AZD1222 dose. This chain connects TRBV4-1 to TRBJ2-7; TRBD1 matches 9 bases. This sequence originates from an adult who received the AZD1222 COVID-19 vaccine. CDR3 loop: CASSQGDRDPYEQYF. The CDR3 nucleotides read TGCGCCAGCAGCCAAGGGGACAGGGACCCCTACGAGCAGTACTTC.